This TCR beta chain was sequenced for a study of T cell responses to AZD1222 COVID-19 vaccine. General observations from the study: Baseline testing showed seropositivity in only a handful of AZD1222 recipients.

This clone was recorded only once. The antigen is undetermined. Measured with immunoSEQ multiplex PCR; TCRdb has only the in-frame clones, and not every one. In the table there are approximately 100,000 clones, about 89% of which are singletons. The receptor was derived from an adult in good health. This sample comprised peripheral blood, obtained on day 0 of AZD1222 vaccination.

The CDR3 protein is CASSPLAEAFF. The CDR3, as DNA: TGTGCCAGCTCACCACTGGCAGAAGCTTTCTTT. J is TRBJ1-1 and V is TRBV18; the D is unclear. The ends were cut back, 1 base at V and 8 bases at J, with 5 bases in the middle. CDR1 and CDR2 (germline): KGHSH, LQKENI. The CDR3 has 11 amino acids.